The 22 T cell receptor beta chains presented below share a single source sample, sequenced in a study of graft-versus-host responses after intestinal transplantation. Sequencing used immunoSEQ multiplex PCR; TCRdb keeps in-frame clones, though not all of them. The table shows some 90,000 clones, with around 90% occurring only once. These receptors' targets are unknown. The sequences come from unstimulated CD4+ T cells sorted from spleen or lymph node cells, collected before intestinal transplant. Receptors originate from a human donor who received an intestinal transplant.

The chain carries TRBV2 and TRBJ2-1, with D possibly being TRBD2 (5 bases). Trimming cost V 6 bases and J 2 bases, with 14 bases left between them. The CDR3 sequence is 15 residues long. In germline, CDR1 is SNHLY, CDR2 FYNNEI. In nucleotides, the CDR3 is TGTGCCAGCAGGGAACAAGCGGAGGCCTACAATGAGCAGTTCTTC. Translation: CASREQAEAYNEQFF.

This clone turned up a few times. The chain carries TRBV11-1 and TRBJ1-4, with 8 bases identical to TRBD1. The trim removed 4 bases at V and 7 bases at J, leaving 14 bases unmatched. Germline V CDR1 and CDR2: SGHAT, FQDESV (reference sequence). The length of the CDR3 is 17 residues. The CDR3 here is CASSSNAQGARGEKLFF. The CDR3, as DNA: TGTGCCAGCAGCTCAAACGCGCAGGGGGCGCGAGGTGAAAAACTGTTTTTT.

This clone showed up just once. The J gene is TRBJ1-3, the V gene TRBV9, with TRBD1 as a possible D gene (6 bases). The CDR3 is 15 amino acids. V lost 3 bases, J lost 0 bases, and 10 bases lay in between. Germline values: CDR1 SGDLS, CDR2 YYNGEE. The CDR3 reads CASSERTASGNTIYF. The CDR3 DNA sequence: TGTGCCAGCAGCGAGAGGACAGCCTCTGGAAACACCATATATTTT.

This sequence joins TRBV21-1 and TRBJ2-7. TRBV21-1 is a pseudogene locus. This CDR3 is 15 amino acids long. The DNA for the CDR3 is TGTGCCAGCAGCGAATCGGTGGGTGCGTGCTACGAGCAGTACTTC. Amino acid sequence: CASSESVGACYEQYF.

J is TRBJ1-2 and V is TRBV5-4; D is uncertain. This CDR3 has 14 residues. The V gene lost 4 bases and the J gene lost 0 bases, with 10 bases spanning the gap. Germline V CDR1 and CDR2: SGHNT, YYREEE (reference sequence). CDR3: CASSPEGSNYGYTF. The CDR3, as DNA: TGTGCCAGCAGCCCGGAGGGATCTAACTATGGCTACACCTTC.

The rearrangement links TRBV28 to TRBJ1-2; 7 bases map to TRBD1. J was trimmed by 9 bases and V by 3 bases; bases with no gene match: 7. The CDR3 is 13 amino acids. CDR1 is MDHEN, CDR2 SYDVKM, per germline. CDR3 nucleotides: TGTGCCAGCAGTTTGGTCTCAGGGGGGAGCTACACCTTC. Translated, it gives CASSLVSGGSYTF.

The chain is built from TRBV19 and TRBJ2-1, with D maybe TRBD2 (6 bases). Germline CDR1 reads LNHDA; CDR2 reads SQIVND (reference sequence). V was clipped by 3 bases and J by 0 bases, with 12 bases between them. This CDR3 comprises 16 residues. The CDR3: CASSISATSSYNEQFF. CDR3 in DNA: TGTGCCAGTAGTATTAGCGCGACTAGCTCCTACAATGAGCAGTTCTTC.

In this sample, this clone turned up a few times. V is TRBV6-4 and J is TRBJ2-3, with D perhaps given as TRBD1 or TRBD2 (5 bases each). Germline CDR1 and CDR2: MRHNA and SNTAGT. Deletions cut 5 bases from V and 0 bases from J, with 9 bases between. This CDR3 region has 14 residues. CDR3: CASSPGPSTDTQYF. CDR3 bases: TGTGCCAGCAGTCCGGGACCAAGCACAGATACGCAGTATTTT.

This clone was detected once. This chain connects TRBV19 to TRBJ1-2; weak D call: TRBD1 (5 bases). V lost 6 bases and J 1 base, leaving 18 bases between the germline ends. Germline CDR1 LNHDA, CDR2 SQIVND (reference sequence). The CDR3 extends over 16 amino acids. CDR3 DNA: TGTGCCAGTAGCGGCAGGGAAATTCTCTTTAACTATGGCTACACCTTC. Translation: CASSGREILFNYGYTF.

V usage is TRBV9 and J usage is TRBJ2-1; D ambiguous. Per germline, CDR1 SGDLS and CDR2 YYNGEE. V lost 1 base, J lost 8 bases, and 10 bases lay in between. The CDR3 covers 13 residues. The CDR3 nucleotides are TGTGCCAGCAGCGTATATGGTGGGTATGAGCAGTTCTTC. This gives the protein CASSVYGGYEQFF.

The chain links TRBV6-4 to TRBJ2-2; possible D gene TRBD1, 6 bases. V lost 3 bases to trimming and J lost 4 bases, with 21 bases between them. The germline gives CDR1 MRHNA, CDR2 SNTAGT. This CDR3 comprises 18 residues. CDR3 DNA sequence: TGTGCCAGCAGTGAAGAAAGGCAGGGGTGGACTCGCACCGGGGAGCTGTTTTTT. This gives the protein CASSEERQGWTRTGELFF.

V is TRBV27 and J is TRBJ1-2, with 9 bases aligning to TRBD1. CDR3 size: 14 residues. The germline gives CDR1 MNHEY, CDR2 SMNVEV (reference sequence). Trimming removed 4 bases from V and 4 bases from J; junction bases left unmatched: 4. This CDR3 reads CASSSGTGSYGYTF. CDR3 sequence (DNA): TGTGCCAGCAGTTCCGGGACAGGGTCCTATGGCTACACCTTC.

The genes are TRBV18 and TRBJ2-1; a possible D gene is TRBD2 (6 bases). V lost 3 bases to trimming and J lost 9 bases, with 18 bases between them. Germline CDR1 and CDR2: KGHSH and LQKENI. The CDR3 totals 15 residues. In DNA form, the CDR3 reads TGTGCCAGCTCACCTTATCGCGGGGTTCGGGGTGAGCAGTTCTTC. It codes for CASSPYRGVRGEQFF.

The chain carries TRBV29-1 and TRBJ2-3; 7 nucleotides line up with TRBD2. CDR3 length: 12 residues. Germline CDR1 is SQVTM and CDR2 is ANQGSEA. J gave up 10 bases and V 3 bases, and 7 bases lay outside the gene matches. CDR3 nucleotides: TGCAGCGTTGACGTTAGCGGGCCCGCGCAGTATTTT. Protein sequence: CSVDVSGPAQYF.

The rearrangement links TRBV2 to TRBJ1-4; 7 bases fit TRBD1. CDR3 length equals 14 residues. Germline CDR1 reads SNHLY; CDR2 reads FYNNEI. V shed 5 bases, J shed 6 bases, and the junction held 6 bases outside the gene matches. Here the CDR3 DNA reads TGTGCCAGCAGTCGGCAGGGGGTGTATGAAAAACTGTTTTTT. This codes for CASSRQGVYEKLFF.

The chain recombines TRBV2 with TRBJ2-3; no reliable D call. Trimming cost V 6 bases and J 0 bases, with 19 bases left between them. The CDR3 contains 17 residues. CDR1 and CDR2 from the germline V gene are SNHLY and FYNNEI. The CDR3 here is CASSRARVGSSTDTQYF. The DNA of the CDR3 is TGTGCCAGCAGCCGCGCCCGGGTGGGGTCTAGCACAGATACGCAGTATTTT.

The chain employs TRBV5-1 and TRBJ2-7; possible D gene TRBD2, 6 bases. Per the germline V gene, CDR1 is SGHRS and CDR2 is YFSETQ. V was cut by 1 base and J by 6 bases, with 17 bases left in between. The CDR3 spans 15 residues. The CDR3 nucleotides read TGCGCCAGCAGCTTGATCTTCGGGAGTTCGGGCGAGCAGTACTTC. Translated: CASSLIFGSSGEQYF.

V gene TRBV10-2 combines with J gene TRBJ1-2, with D tentatively TRBD1 (6 bases). Trimming left V 8 bases short and J 4 bases short, with 20 bases between. There are 15 residues in the CDR3. CDR1 and CDR2 from the germline V gene are WSHSY and SAAADI. The CDR3 loop is CASQGGGGPLYGYTF. The CDR3 DNA follows: TGCGCCAGCCAGGGTGGGGGCGGGCCTCTCTATGGCTACACCTTC.

This clone was seen a few times. The chain joins TRBV6-5 to TRBJ2-5; tentative D call: TRBD2 (7 bases). CDR1 and CDR2 (germline): MNHEY, SVGAGI. The length of the CDR3 is 13 residues. V was shortened by 11 bases and J by 6 bases, with 19 bases between the two germline ends. The CDR3 nucleotides read TGTGCCGCCGCGGGGGCAGGGGAAAAGACCCAGTACTTC. It translates to CAAAGAGEKTQYF.

This sequence joins TRBV25-1 and TRBJ1-1; TRBD1 aligns across 8 bases. The CDR3 loop spans 15 amino acids. The J segment lost 6 bases and the V segment lost 6 bases, leaving 12 bases of the junction unmatched. In germline, CDR1 is MGHDK, CDR2 SYGVNS. The CDR3: CASSRRDRPFSEAFF. The CDR3 DNA sequence: TGTGCCAGCAGCCGCAGGGACAGGCCGTTTTCTGAAGCTTTCTTT.

The chain employs TRBV7-8 and TRBJ2-7; D gene ambiguous. Germline CDR1 reads SGHVS; CDR2 reads FQNEAQ. With 4 bases removed from V and 3 bases from J, the gap between germline ends came to 16 bases. This CDR3 has 15 amino acids. CDR3 DNA sequence: TGTGCCAGCAGCTCCTCCCAGGTACCAGGCTACGAGCAGTACTTC. As protein: CASSSSQVPGYEQYF.

The chain employs TRBV5-8 and TRBJ1-5; 7 nucleotides agree with TRBD1. The length of the CDR3 is 13 residues. V lost 7 bases to trimming and J lost 7 bases; unmatched junction nucleotides: 8. Germline assignment: CDR1 SGHTS and CDR2 YDEGEE. CDR3 nucleotide sequence: TGTGCCAGCGGACTCCAGGGGGGGCAGCCCCAGCATTTT. Translation gives CASGLQGGQPQHF. Together with reference TRBV5-8 and TRBJ1-5, the CDR3 gives the full variable domain: EAGVTQSPTHLIKTRGQQATLRCSPISGHTSVYWYQQALGLGLQFLLWYDEGEERNRGNFPPRFSGRQFPNYSSELNVNALELEDSALYLCASGLQGGQPQHFGDGTRLSIL.